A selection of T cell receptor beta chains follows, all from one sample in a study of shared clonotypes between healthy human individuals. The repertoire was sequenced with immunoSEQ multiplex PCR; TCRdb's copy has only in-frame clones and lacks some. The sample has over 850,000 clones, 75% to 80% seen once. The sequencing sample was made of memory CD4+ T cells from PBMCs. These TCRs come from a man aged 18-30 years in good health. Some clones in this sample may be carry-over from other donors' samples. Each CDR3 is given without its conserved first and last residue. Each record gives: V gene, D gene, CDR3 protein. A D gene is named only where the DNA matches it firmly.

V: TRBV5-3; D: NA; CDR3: ARSPAHASDTTFPAEQY
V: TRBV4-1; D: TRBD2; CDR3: ASRGAGAYEQY
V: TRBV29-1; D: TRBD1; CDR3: SALQGSTEAF
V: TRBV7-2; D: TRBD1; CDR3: ASSLNRGTEAF
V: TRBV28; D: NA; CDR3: ASTLGVIYSNQPQH
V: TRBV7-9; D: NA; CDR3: ASSLAVGRWLETQY
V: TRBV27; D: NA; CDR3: ASSPGVLGVAF
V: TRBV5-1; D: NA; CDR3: ASSLEFGTQY
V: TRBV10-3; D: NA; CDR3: AISGQNNEQF
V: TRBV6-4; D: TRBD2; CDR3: ASSDRSGLADVYEQY
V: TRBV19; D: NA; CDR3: ASSTPNAGGRATQY
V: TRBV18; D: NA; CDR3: ASSPIRDGSANYGYT
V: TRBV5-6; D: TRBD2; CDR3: ASSLVARGAGELF
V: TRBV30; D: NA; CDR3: AATGPNTGELF
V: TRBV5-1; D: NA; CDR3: ASSSRPTGGYEQY
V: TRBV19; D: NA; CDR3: ASARSLGNTIY
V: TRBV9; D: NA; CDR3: ASSARRNQETQY
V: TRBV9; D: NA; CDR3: ASSPKELQLAYGYT
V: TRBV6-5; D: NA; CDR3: ASSYPDYLEVNEQF
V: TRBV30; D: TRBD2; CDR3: AWSVRTSGRGDTQY